This T cell receptor (beta chain) was documented in a study of CD8+CD57+ T cells in acquired aplastic anemia. Across the whole study: Sorted CD4+ and CD8+ cell DNA averaged approximately 3 ug.

The CDR3 contains 18 residues. Trimming removed 1 base from V and 3 bases from J, with 18 bases in between. Germline loops: CDR1 SGHTA, CDR2 FQGTGA. Those patients picked for sequencing had displayed CD8+CD57+ cell expansion on flow cytometry. Among the patients, all had severe acquired aplastic anemia. Profiling of TCR beta VDJ combinations and CDR3 sequences used genomic DNA as template. TCRdb re-derived calls from the reads in MiXCR, one entry per CDR3 protein. There are about 470,000 distinct CDR3 sequences in the sample; 25% to 40% occur only once, and roughly 0.8% lies in the top ten. Sequencing input: sorted CD4+, CD8+, or CD8+CD57+ T cells (not recorded which) from PBMCs. The chain joins TRBV7-3 to TRBJ2-2, with D uncertain. This clonotype originated in a human donor with aplastic anemia. CDR3 region: CASSLRVSLGVHTGELFF. The CDR3 region has the DNA TGTGCCAGCAGCTTAAGGGTTAGTCTTGGGGTTCACACCGGGGAGCTGTTTTTT.